This is a list of T cell receptor beta chains from one sample in a study of cytomegalovirus exposure and HLA in healthy donors. The method was immunoSEQ multiplex PCR; TCRdb's version includes in-frame clones alone and lacks a portion of them. The repertoire holds about 89,000 clones, 75% to 90% seen once, with about 7% in the top ten. The sequenced material came from PBMCs. All receptors derive from a middle-aged man in good health and CMV-seropositive. The CDR3 runs from the conserved cysteine through the conserved F or W. A D gene is named only where the DNA matches it firmly. Expanded clones get a size class; other rows say once, few or many, or leave the size out.

v_gene	abundance	len	d_gene	j_gene	CDR3aa	CDR3nt
TRBV5-1	once	14	.	TRBJ2-7	CASSLRLASHEQYF	TGCGCCAGCAGCTTGCGGTTAGCTTCCCACGAGCAGTACTTC
TRBV18	.	16	TRBD1	TRBJ2-1	CASSPTGTGIYSEQFF	TGTGCCAGCTCACCTACCGGGACAGGGATCTACAGTGAGCAGTTCTTC
TRBV27	.	15	TRBD2	TRBJ2-1	CASRPSSGGRNEQFF	TGTGCCAGCAGGCCGTCTAGCGGGGGGAGGAATGAGCAGTTCTTC
TRBV19	.	15	.	TRBJ1-1	CASSIGISLNTEAFF	TGTGCCAGTAGTATAGGTATTTCCTTGAACACTGAAGCTTTCTTT
TRBV6-5	.	12	TRBD1	TRBJ1-5	CASSSTGVNQHF	TGTGCCAGCAGTTCGACAGGGGTTAACCAGCATTTT
TRBV10-3	.	11	.	TRBJ2-7	CAISQGYEQYF	TGTGCCATCAGCCAGGGTTACGAGCAGTACTTC
TRBV9	.	13	TRBD1	TRBJ1-2	CASSRQGGYGYTF	TGTGCCAGCAGTAGACAGGGGGGGTATGGCTACACCTTC
TRBV5-4	few	14	.	TRBJ1-2	CASSSTAANYGYTF	TGTGCCAGCAGCTCGACAGCTGCTAACTATGGCTACACCTTC
TRBV5-4	.	15	TRBD1	TRBJ1-6	CASSFMTGPTSPLHF	TGTGCCAGCAGCTTTATGACAGGGCCCACTTCACCCCTCCACTTT
TRBV19	.	14	TRBD1	TRBJ2-5	CASAPRGFQETQYF	TGTGCCAGCGCTCCCAGGGGGTTCCAAGAGACCCAGTACTTC
TRBV6-4	.	15	TRBD2	TRBJ2-5	CASSLQDTREGTQYF	TGTGCCAGCAGTCTTCAAGATACCAGGGAGGGGACCCAGTACTTC
TRBV7-2	.	14	.	TRBJ2-2	CASSQGRGTGELFF	TGTGCCAGCAGTCAGGGGAGGGGCACCGGGGAGCTGTTTTTT
TRBV27	.	15	.	TRBJ1-2	CASSGDTALNYGYTF	TGTGCCAGCAGTGGTGACACAGCTCTTAACTATGGCTACACCTTC
TRBV7-9	.	13	.	TRBJ2-1	CASSRTGINEQFF	TGTGCCAGCAGCCGAACCGGGATCAATGAGCAGTTCTTC
TRBV21-1	.	14	.	TRBJ1-2	CASTIKAGCYGYTF	TGTGCCAGCACCATAAAGGCAGGGTGCTATGGCTACACCTTC
TRBV20-1	.	11	.	TRBJ2-1	CSARLASEQFF	TGCAGTGCTAGGCTAGCCAGTGAGCAGTTCTTC
TRBV23-1	.	16	TRBD2	TRBJ2-7	CASSQSRTSGSYEQYF	TGCGCCAGCAGTCAATCGAGGACTAGCGGTTCCTACGAGCAGTACTTC
TRBV11-2	.	14	.	TRBJ2-5	CASSPTGTPQAQYF	TGTGCCAGCAGTCCTACGGGGACTCCCCAGGCCCAGTACTTC
TRBV25-1	.	13	TRBD1	TRBJ2-3	CASSEQHSGTGYF	TGTGCCAGCAGCGAACAACATTCCGGGACAGGGTATTTT
TRBV14	once	14	TRBD2	TRBJ2-1	CASSRLAGDNEQFF	TGTGCCAGCAGCCGACTAGCGGGGGACAATGAGCAGTTCTTC
TRBV18	.	16	.	TRBJ2-4	CASSPLAALGENIQYF	TGTGCCAGCTCACCACTGGCAGCCCTCGGGGAAAACATTCAGTACTTC
TRBV2	.	13	.	TRBJ2-2	CASKDRNTGELFF	TGTGCCTCAAAGGACAGAAACACCGGGGAGCTGTTTTTT
TRBV19	.	15	TRBD2	TRBJ2-3	CASTRTSGHTDTQYF	TGTGCCAGTACCCGGACTAGCGGACACACAGATACGCAGTATTTT
TRBV7-6	.	16	.	TRBJ1-4	CASSLTREELVGKLFF	TGTGCCAGCAGCTTAACCAGGGAAGAACTCGTGGGAAAACTGTTTTTT
TRBV19	.	16	TRBD1	TRBJ2-4	CASSFWTGAAKNIQYF	TGTGCCAGTAGTTTCTGGACAGGGGCGGCCAAAAACATTCAGTACTTC
TRBV2	.	18	.	TRBJ2-3	CASRHDTPQEGVSDTQYF	TGTGCCAGCAGGCACGATACCCCACAGGAGGGAGTGTCAGATACGCAGTATTTT
TRBV10-2	.	13	.	TRBJ1-1	CASSTSGDTEAFF	TGCGCCAGCTCAACGTCCGGGGACACTGAAGCTTTCTTT
TRBV6-4	.	15	.	TRBJ1-6	CASSDSPGVGSPLHF	TGTGCCAGCAGTGACTCTCCCGGGGTGGGTTCACCCCTCCACTTT
TRBV7-2	.	12	.	TRBJ2-7	CASSLDLREQYF	TGTGCCAGCAGCTTGGACTTGCGCGAGCAGTACTTC
TRBV5-6	.	15	.	TRBJ2-6	CASSLGYSGANVLTF	TGTGCCAGCAGCTTGGGCTACTCTGGGGCCAACGTCCTGACTTTC
TRBV7-8	.	14	.	TRBJ2-7	CASSLASLSYEQYF	TGTGCCAGCAGCTTAGCTAGCCTGTCCTACGAGCAGTACTTC
TRBV7-8	once	16	TRBD2	TRBJ2-2	CASSSAGGERTGELFF	TGTGCCAGCAGCTCCGCGGGGGGCGAAAGGACCGGGGAGCTGTTTTTT
TRBV19	.	14	.	TRBJ2-1	CASSMEGVRNEQFF	TGTGCCAGTAGTATGGAAGGGGTAAGGAATGAGCAGTTCTTC
TRBV5-5	once	13	.	TRBJ2-3	CASSLGALDTQYF	TGTGCCAGCAGCTTGGGGGCCCTAGATACGCAGTATTTT
TRBV7-8	.	17	.	TRBJ2-1	CASSKNRLDGSYNEQFF	TGTGCCAGCAGCAAAAATAGACTAGACGGCTCCTACAATGAGCAGTTCTTC
TRBV6-4	.	13	.	TRBJ2-3	CASSSIPTDTQYF	TGTGCCAGCAGTTCCATCCCCACAGATACGCAGTATTTT
TRBV11-2	.	14	TRBD1	TRBJ1-2	CASSPPTGKNGYTF	TGTGCCAGCAGCCCCCCGACAGGGAAGAATGGCTACACCTTC
TRBV11-2	.	13	TRBD1	TRBJ2-5	CASGQGVLQTQYF	TGTGCCAGCGGACAGGGGGTTTTGCAGACCCAGTACTTC
TRBV19	.	17	.	TRBJ2-6	CASSIGGSVGGANVLTF	TGTGCCAGTAGTATTGGGGGGTCGGTGGGTGGGGCCAACGTCCTGACTTTC
TRBV21-1	.	13	.	TRBJ2-7	CASPSSGTYEQYF	TGTGCCAGCCCCTCGAGCGGAACCTACGAGCAGTACTTC
TRBV19	.	11	.	TRBJ1-1	CAARQAREAFF	TGTGCCGCGCGACAGGCAAGGGAAGCTTTCTTT
TRBV2	.	17	TRBD1	TRBJ1-5	CASYRDRGAGGNQPQHF	TGTGCCAGCTACCGGGACAGGGGAGCAGGAGGCAATCAGCCCCAGCATTTT
TRBV9	once	18	TRBD1	TRBJ1-5	CASSARKIGRGPSQPQHF	TGTGCCAGCAGCGCCCGCAAGATTGGCAGGGGGCCTAGTCAGCCCCAGCATTTT
TRBV6-5	.	12	.	TRBJ1-1	CASSNTGIEAFF	TGTGCCAGCAGTAACACAGGGATTGAAGCTTTCTTT
TRBV5-8	.	14	.	TRBJ1-1	CASSLGAATVEAFF	TGTGCCAGCAGCTTGGGGGCCGCGACAGTTGAAGCTTTCTTT
TRBV5-1	.	16	TRBD1	TRBJ2-3	CASSAGQAPSTDTQYF	TGCGCCAGCAGCGCGGGACAGGCCCCTAGCACAGATACGCAGTATTTT
TRBV5-1	.	16	TRBD2	TRBJ2-2	CASSLPSGTATGELFF	TGCGCCAGCAGCTTGCCTAGCGGGACGGCCACCGGGGAGCTGTTTTTT
TRBV18	.	19	TRBD1	TRBJ1-3	CASSRDALGGYPTGNTIYF	TGTGCCAGCTCACGAGACGCCCTAGGGGGCTACCCCACTGGAAACACCATATATTTT
TRBV16	.	17	TRBD1	TRBJ1-2	CASSQDLQGAWMDGYTF	TGTGCCAGCAGCCAAGACCTACAGGGGGCCTGGATGGATGGCTACACCTTC
TRBV28	.	14	.	TRBJ2-1	CASTQGPPRNEQFF	TGTGCCAGCACTCAGGGGCCGCCGCGCAATGAGCAGTTCTTC
TRBV5-1	.	13	.	TRBJ1-1	CASSLDAYTEAFF	TGCGCCAGCAGCTTGGATGCGTACACTGAAGCTTTCTTT
TRBV7-3	.	19	.	TRBJ1-2	CASSLLGGRGGLQNYGYTF	TGTGCCAGCAGCTTACTCGGGGGTAGGGGGGGACTACAGAACTATGGCTACACCTTC
TRBV5-1	.	16	TRBD2	TRBJ2-3	CASSLMASGATDTQYF	TGCGCCAGCAGCTTGATGGCTAGCGGGGCCACAGATACGCAGTATTTT
TRBV29-1	.	14	.	TRBJ2-1	CSVPVAITYNEQFF	TGCAGCGTTCCCGTAGCAATTACCTACAATGAGCAGTTCTTC
TRBV5-1	.	15	TRBD1	TRBJ2-7	CASSLSGTGGGEQYF	TGCGCCAGCAGCTTATCGGGGACAGGGGGTGGCGAGCAGTACTTC
TRBV19	.	15	.	TRBJ2-5	CASSRGQIPWETQYF	TGTGCCAGTAGTCGCGGACAAATTCCGTGGGAGACCCAGTACTTC
TRBV6-1	.	13	.	TRBJ2-2	CASRSSTTGELFF	TGTGCCAGCAGGTCCAGTACCACCGGGGAGCTGTTTTTT